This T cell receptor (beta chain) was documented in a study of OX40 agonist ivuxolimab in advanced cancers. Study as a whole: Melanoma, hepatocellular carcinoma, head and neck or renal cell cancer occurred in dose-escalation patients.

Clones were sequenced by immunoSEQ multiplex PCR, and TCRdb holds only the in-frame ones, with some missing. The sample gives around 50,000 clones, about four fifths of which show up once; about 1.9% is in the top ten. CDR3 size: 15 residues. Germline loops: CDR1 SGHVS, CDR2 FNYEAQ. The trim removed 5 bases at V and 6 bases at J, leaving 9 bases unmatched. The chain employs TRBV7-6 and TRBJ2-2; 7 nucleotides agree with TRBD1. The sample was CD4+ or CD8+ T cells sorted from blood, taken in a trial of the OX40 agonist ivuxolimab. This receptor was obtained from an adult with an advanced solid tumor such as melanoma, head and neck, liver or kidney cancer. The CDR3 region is CASSPRQGRAGELFF. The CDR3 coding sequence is TGTGCCAGCAGCCCGCGACAGGGAAGGGCCGGGGAGCTGTTTTTT.